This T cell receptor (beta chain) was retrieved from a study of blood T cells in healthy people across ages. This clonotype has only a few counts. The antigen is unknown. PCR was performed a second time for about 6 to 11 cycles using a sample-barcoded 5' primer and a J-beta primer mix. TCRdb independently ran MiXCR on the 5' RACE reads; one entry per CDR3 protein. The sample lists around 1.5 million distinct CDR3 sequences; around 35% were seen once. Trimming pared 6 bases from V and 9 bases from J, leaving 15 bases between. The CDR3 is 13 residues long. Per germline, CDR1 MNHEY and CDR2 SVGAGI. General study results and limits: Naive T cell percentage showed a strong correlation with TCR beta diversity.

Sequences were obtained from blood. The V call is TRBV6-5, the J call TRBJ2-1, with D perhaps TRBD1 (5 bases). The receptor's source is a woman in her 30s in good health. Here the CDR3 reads CASRLIRVGEQFF. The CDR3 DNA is TGTGCCAGCAGATTAATCAGGGTGGGTGAGCAGTTCTTC.